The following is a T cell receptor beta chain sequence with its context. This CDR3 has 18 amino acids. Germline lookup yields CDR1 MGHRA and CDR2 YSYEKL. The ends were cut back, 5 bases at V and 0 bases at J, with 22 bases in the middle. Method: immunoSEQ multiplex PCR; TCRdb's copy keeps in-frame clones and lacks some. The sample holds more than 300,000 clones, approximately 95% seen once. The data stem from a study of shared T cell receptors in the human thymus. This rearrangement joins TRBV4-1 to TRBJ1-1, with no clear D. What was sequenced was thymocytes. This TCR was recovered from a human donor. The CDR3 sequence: CASSIVGSHLKLNTEAFF. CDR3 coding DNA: TGCGCCAGCAGCATCGTGGGCAGCCATCTAAAATTGAACACTGAAGCTTTCTTT.